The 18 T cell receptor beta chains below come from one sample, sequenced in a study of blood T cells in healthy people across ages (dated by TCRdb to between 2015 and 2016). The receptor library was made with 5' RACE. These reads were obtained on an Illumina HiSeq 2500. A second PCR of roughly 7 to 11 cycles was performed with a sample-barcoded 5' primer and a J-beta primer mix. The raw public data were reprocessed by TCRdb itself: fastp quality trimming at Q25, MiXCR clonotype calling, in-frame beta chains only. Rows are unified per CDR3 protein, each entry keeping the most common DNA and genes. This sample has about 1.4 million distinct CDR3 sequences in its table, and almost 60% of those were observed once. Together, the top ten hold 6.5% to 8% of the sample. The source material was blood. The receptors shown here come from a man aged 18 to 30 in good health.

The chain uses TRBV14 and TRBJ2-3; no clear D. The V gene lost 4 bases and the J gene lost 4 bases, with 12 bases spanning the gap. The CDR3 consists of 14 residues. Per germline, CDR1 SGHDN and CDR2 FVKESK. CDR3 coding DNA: TGTGCCAGCAGCCCGCTCGACCTCCCAGATACGCAGTATTTT. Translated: CASSPLDLPDTQYF.

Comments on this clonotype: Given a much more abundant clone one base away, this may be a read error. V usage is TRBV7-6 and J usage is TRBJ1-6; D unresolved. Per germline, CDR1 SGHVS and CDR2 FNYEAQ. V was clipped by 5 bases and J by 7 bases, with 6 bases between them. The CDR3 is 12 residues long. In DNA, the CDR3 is TGTGCCAGCAGCCCCAAGAATTCACCCCTCCACTTT. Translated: CASSPKNSPLHF.

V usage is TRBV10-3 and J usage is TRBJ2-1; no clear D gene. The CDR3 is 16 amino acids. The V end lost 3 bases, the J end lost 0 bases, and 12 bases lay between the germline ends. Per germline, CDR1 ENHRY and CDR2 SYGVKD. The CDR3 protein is CAISERSRASYNEQFF. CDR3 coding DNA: TGTGCCATCAGTGAAAGGTCAAGGGCCTCCTACAATGAGCAGTTCTTC.

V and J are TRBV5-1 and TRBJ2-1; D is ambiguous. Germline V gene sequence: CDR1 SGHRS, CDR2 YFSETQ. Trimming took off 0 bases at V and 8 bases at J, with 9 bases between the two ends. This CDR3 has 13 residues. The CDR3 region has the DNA TGCGCCAGCAGCTTGGTTCTGAGCGATGAGCAGTTCTTC. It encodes CASSLVLSDEQFF.

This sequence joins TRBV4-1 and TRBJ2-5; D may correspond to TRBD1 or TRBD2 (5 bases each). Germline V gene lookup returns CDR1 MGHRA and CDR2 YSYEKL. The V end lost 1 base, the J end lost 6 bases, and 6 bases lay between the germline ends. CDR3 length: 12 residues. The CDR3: CASSQGGKTQYF. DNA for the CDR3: TGCGCCAGCAGCCAAGGGGGGAAGACCCAGTACTTC.

The CDR3 DNA reads TGTGCCAGCAACGGCTGGGACAGGGGGGACACCGGGGAGCTGTTTTTT. This encodes CASNGWDRGDTGELFF. The chain has TRBV9 and TRBJ2-2; 11 bases are shared with TRBD1. The J segment lost 3 bases and the V segment lost 6 bases, leaving 7 bases of the junction unmatched. Per the germline V gene, CDR1 is SGDLS and CDR2 is YYNGEE. The length of the CDR3 is 16 residues.

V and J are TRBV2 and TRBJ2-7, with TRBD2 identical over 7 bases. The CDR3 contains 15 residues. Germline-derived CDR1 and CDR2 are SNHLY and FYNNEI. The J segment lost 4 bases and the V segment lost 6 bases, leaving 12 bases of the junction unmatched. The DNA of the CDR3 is TGTGCCAGCAGGGCAGCTGCGGGAGCGATATACGAGCAGTACTTC. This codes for CASRAAAGAIYEQYF.

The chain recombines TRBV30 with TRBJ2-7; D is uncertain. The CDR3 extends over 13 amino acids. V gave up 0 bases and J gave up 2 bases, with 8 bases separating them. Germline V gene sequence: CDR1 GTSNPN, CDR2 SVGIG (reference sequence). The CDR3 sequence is CAWSVTATYEQYF. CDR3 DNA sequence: TGTGCCTGGAGTGTCACAGCCACCTACGAGCAGTACTTC.

This chain's CDR3 is CASSLGAGPSYEQYF. In nucleotides, the CDR3 is TGTGCCAGCAGCTTAGGAGCTGGACCCTCCTACGAGCAGTACTTC. The V gene is TRBV7-8, the J gene TRBJ2-7; D remains unclear. Trimming took 1 base from V and 0 from J, leaving 10 bases between them. This CDR3 contains 15 residues. CDR1 and CDR2 (germline): SGHVS, FQNEAQ.

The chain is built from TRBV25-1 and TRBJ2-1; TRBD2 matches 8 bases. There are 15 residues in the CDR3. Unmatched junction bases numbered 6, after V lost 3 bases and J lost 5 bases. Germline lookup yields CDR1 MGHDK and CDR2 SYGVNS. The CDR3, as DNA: TGTGCCAGCAGTGAGAAGGGACTAGGGAACAATGAGCAGTTCTTC. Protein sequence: CASSEKGLGNNEQFF.

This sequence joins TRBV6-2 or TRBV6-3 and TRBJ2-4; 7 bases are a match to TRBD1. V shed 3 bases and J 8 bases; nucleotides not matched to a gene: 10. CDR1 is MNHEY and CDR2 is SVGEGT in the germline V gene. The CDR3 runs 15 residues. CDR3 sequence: CASSYSDRAVDIQYF. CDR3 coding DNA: TGTGCCAGCAGTTATTCAGACAGGGCTGTAGACATTCAGTACTTC.

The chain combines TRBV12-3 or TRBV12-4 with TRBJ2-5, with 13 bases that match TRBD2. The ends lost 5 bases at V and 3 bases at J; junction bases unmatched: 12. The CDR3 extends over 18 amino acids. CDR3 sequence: CASSPAEAGLAGEETQYF. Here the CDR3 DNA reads TGTGCCAGCAGTCCAGCCGAGGCCGGACTAGCGGGAGAAGAGACCCAGTACTTC.

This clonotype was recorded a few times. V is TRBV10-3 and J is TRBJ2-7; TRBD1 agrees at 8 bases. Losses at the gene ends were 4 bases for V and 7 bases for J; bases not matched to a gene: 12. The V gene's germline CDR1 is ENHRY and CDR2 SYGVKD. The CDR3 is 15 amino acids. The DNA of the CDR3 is TGTGCCATCAGTGGGGGGACAGGAGATACTACGGAGCAGTACTTC. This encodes CAISGGTGDTTEQYF.

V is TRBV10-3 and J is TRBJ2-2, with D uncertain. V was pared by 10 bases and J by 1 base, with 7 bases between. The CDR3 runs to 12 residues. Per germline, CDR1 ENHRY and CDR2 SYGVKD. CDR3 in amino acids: CATRKNTGELFF. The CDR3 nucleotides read TGTGCCACCCGGAAGAACACCGGGGAGCTGTTTTTT.

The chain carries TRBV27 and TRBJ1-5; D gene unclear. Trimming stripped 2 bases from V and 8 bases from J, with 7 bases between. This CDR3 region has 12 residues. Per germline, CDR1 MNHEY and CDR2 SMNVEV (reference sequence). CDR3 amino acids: CASSLPGEPQHF. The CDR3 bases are TGTGCCAGCAGTTTACCGGGAGAGCCCCAGCATTTT.

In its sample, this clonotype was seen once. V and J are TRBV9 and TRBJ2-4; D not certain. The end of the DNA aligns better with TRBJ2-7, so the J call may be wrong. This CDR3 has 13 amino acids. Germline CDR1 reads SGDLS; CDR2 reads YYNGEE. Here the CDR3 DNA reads TGTGCCAGCAGCGTACCCGGACGGAACGAGCAGTACTTC. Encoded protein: CASSVPGRNEQYF.

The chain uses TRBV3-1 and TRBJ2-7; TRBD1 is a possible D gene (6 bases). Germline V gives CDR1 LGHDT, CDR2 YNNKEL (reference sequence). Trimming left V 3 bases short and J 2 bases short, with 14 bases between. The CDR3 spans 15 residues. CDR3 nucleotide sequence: TGTGCCAGCAGCCATAACCGGGACATTGCCTACGAGCAGTACTTC. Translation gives CASSHNRDIAYEQYF.

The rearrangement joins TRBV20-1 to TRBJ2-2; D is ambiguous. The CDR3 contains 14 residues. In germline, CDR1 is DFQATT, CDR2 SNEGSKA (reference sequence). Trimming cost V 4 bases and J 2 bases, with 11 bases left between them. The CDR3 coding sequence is TGCAGTGCTACCGGTCGGTTAAACACCGGGGAGCTGTTTTTT. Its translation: CSATGRLNTGELFF.